The subject of this entry is one T cell receptor beta chain. The data were taken from a study of blood T cell repertoires in COVID-19. Per the study methods: Reference gene primer amplification in the assay estimated nucleated cell counts. TCRdb's table, derived via immunoSEQ multiplex PCR, lists solely in-frame clones and lacks some. The D gene and trimming were derived from the DNA, and the V and J assignments and clone size from that table. In the table there are a few hundred thousand clones, about 86% of which are singletons. Germline V CDR1 and CDR2: MGHRA, YSYEKL. The V gene lost 4 bases and the J gene lost 8 bases, with 20 bases spanning the gap. CDR3 length equals 15 residues. Cohort allocation depended upon clinical history that participants reported. Either two negative PCRs, clearance, or symptom resolution qualified Cohort 3 donors as recovered.

This sequence originates from a woman between 50 and 59 years old who had recovered from COVID-19. Sequenced sample: PBMCs or T cells enriched from blood (not recorded which). The chain recombines TRBV4-1 with TRBJ1-2; tentative D call: TRBD1 (5 bases). CDR3 nucleotides: TGCGCCAGCAGCCCAGAGGTACCCGACAGACGGGGCTACACCTTC. Translating gives CASSPEVPDRRGYTF.